Listed below are T cell receptor beta chains from one sample, sequenced in a study of T-cell reconstitution after alpha-beta-depleted transplantation in children. TCRdb redid the calling of the PCR reads with MiXCR, one entry per CDR3 protein. The table lists roughly 570,000 distinct CDR3 sequences, roughly 30% of them singletons. The input for sequencing was PBMCs, taken before TCRalphabeta/CD19-depleted stem cell transplant. The receptors stem from a boy in the first two years of life with Wiskott-Aldrich syndrome, due to receive a stem cell transplant. Both conserved end residues are part of each CDR3. The D gene is left open where the match is weak. Some rows have no size entry. The others give once, few or many, or a class for an expanded clone.

clone_size	v_call	j_call	d_call	cdr3_nt	cdr3_aa
NA	TRBV6-1	TRBJ2-5	NA	TGTGCCAGCAGGACCGGGCCAGTGGGCCGAAAAGGAGAGACCCAGTACTTC	CASRTGPVGRKGETQYF
NA	TRBV15	TRBJ2-7	TRBD1	TGTGCCACCAGCAGCACAGGGGGCGCCTACGAGCAGTACTTC	CATSSTGGAYEQYF
NA	TRBV12-3/TRBV12-4	TRBJ2-2	NA	TGTGCCAGCAGTTTACGGAGGTACACCGGGGAGCTGTTTTTT	CASSLRRYTGELFF
few	TRBV27	TRBJ2-1	NA	TGTGCCAGCAGTTTCGCCAGGAATGAGCAGTTCTTC	CASSFARNEQFF
NA	TRBV5-1	TRBJ2-2	NA	TGCGCCAGCAGCACCCCCCAGGCCACCGGGGAGCTGTTTTTT	CASSTPQATGELFF
few	TRBV10-3	TRBJ1-1	TRBD1	TGTGCCATCAGTGAGAGACAGGGGGACACTGAAGCTTTCTTT	CAISERQGDTEAFF
NA	TRBV12-3/TRBV12-4	TRBJ1-3	NA	TGTGCCAGCAGTCCCGGGGCAAATGGAAACACCATATATTTT	CASSPGANGNTIYF
NA	TRBV5-1	TRBJ2-3	NA	TGCGCCAGCAGCTCGAGACAGACAGATACGCAGTATTTT	CASSSRQTDTQYF
many	TRBV5-1	TRBJ2-1	NA	TGCGCCAGCAGCGCTGACAGTTACAATGAGCAGTTCTTC	CASSADSYNEQFF
NA	TRBV29-1	TRBJ2-3	NA	TGCAGCGTCGTGAGGAGGGACTGGCGCACAGATACGCAGTATTTT	CSVVRRDWRTDTQYF
NA	TRBV6-5	TRBJ2-7	TRBD2	TGTGCCAGCAGTTACGAGACTAGCGGGAGTTACGAGCAGTACTTC	CASSYETSGSYEQYF
NA	TRBV18	TRBJ2-1	TRBD1	TGTGCCAGCTCACGGACAGGGCCCTACAATGAGCAGTTCTTC	CASSRTGPYNEQFF